This T cell receptor (beta chain) was recorded in a study of T cell repertoires in cytomegalovirus infection. This clonotype was seen a handful of times. Its target is not known. Germline loops: CDR1 MNHEY, CDR2 SVGAGI. Between the trimmed V and J ends, which lost 0 bases and 8 bases, there was a span of 13 bases. This CDR3 spans 14 amino acids. TCRdb fed the reads into MiXCR, producing one record per CDR3 protein. The data hold approximately 73,000 distinct CDR3 sequences, with approximately 42% observed a single time. This rearrangement joins TRBV6-5 to TRBJ1-2; D is uncertain. This TCR was sampled from a human donor in good health (CMV status not recorded). Some clones in this sample may be carry-over from other donors' samples. The specimen comprised CD8+ T cells from cultured PBMCs, sampled from culture after CMV antigen stimulation. Here the CDR3 reads CASSYSNPLLGYTF. The DNA for the CDR3 is TGTGCCAGCAGTTACTCGAACCCGCTCCTAGGCTACACCTTC.